The 29 T cell receptor beta chains presented below share a single source sample, sequenced in a study of blood T cell repertoires in COVID-19. Clones were sequenced by immunoSEQ multiplex PCR, and TCRdb holds only the in-frame ones, with some missing. Of about 60,000 clones detected, about 87% appear once; the ten largest clones hold roughly 7.6%. Source material: peripheral blood. These receptors were collected from a human donor with active COVID-19. The donor label of this sample is uncertain.

The gene calls are TRBV7-3 and TRBJ2-3; a weak D match, TRBD2 (6 bases). CDR1 is SGHTA and CDR2 is FQGTGA in the germline V gene. V was pared by 2 bases and J by 7 bases, with 16 bases between. The CDR3 totals 15 residues. The CDR3 nucleotides read TGTGCCAGCAGCTTACGTCCCTTTACTAGCCATACGCAGTATTTT. Amino acid sequence: CASSLRPFTSHTQYF.

The chain links TRBV9 to TRBJ2-5; D is possibly TRBD1 (6 bases). V dropped 0 bases and J dropped 2 bases, with 8 bases sitting between them. Germline lookup yields CDR1 SGDLS and CDR2 YYNGEE. The CDR3 spans 14 residues. CDR3 sequence: CASSVGDTQETQYF. CDR3 DNA sequence: TGTGCCAGCAGCGTAGGGGACACACAAGAGACCCAGTACTTC.

This clone showed up just once. V is TRBV3-1 (or the pseudogene TRBV3-2) and J is TRBJ2-4; TRBD1 matches at 8 bases. There are 14 residues in the CDR3. The germline gives CDR1 LGHDT, CDR2 YNNKEL (reference sequence). Losses at the gene ends were 2 bases for V and 9 bases for J; bases not matched to a gene: 6. The CDR3 region has the DNA TGTGCCAGCAGCCAACGGACAGGGTTGGGCATTCAGTACTTC. Translating it yields CASSQRTGLGIQYF.

J is TRBJ1-2 and V is TRBV6-5, with a possible D match to TRBD1 (5 bases). CDR1 is MNHEY and CDR2 is SVGAGI in the germline V gene. This CDR3 has 13 residues. V shed 10 bases and J shed 6 bases, with 18 bases lying between them. The CDR3 DNA reads TGTGCCACCCAAGCACAGGCATTAGATGGCTACACCTTC. Protein product: CATQAQALDGYTF.

V gene TRBV28 combines with J gene TRBJ1-2, with 11 bases fitting TRBD1. V lost 6 bases and J lost 5; bases outside the gene matches: 5. This CDR3 spans 14 amino acids. Per germline, CDR1 MDHEN and CDR2 SYDVKM. CDR3: CASRGTGGRYGYTF. The CDR3 nucleotides read TGTGCCAGCAGAGGGACAGGGGGACGTTATGGCTACACCTTC.

This chain connects TRBV4-1 to TRBJ2-1; TRBD2 agrees at 9 bases. Germline assignment: CDR1 MGHRA and CDR2 YSYEKL. V lost 0 bases and J lost 5; bases outside the gene matches: 11. The CDR3 totals 18 residues. The CDR3 DNA sequence: TGCGCCAGCAGCCAAGAAGTCGGGCTAGCGGGGAGAAACAATGAGCAGTTCTTC. It translates to CASSQEVGLAGRNNEQFF.

The chain combines TRBV5-1 with TRBJ1-1; tentatively, D is TRBD1 (5 bases). The CDR3 sequence is 14 residues long. The V and J ends lost 2 bases and 0 bases respectively, with 8 bases between them. Germline-derived CDR1 and CDR2 are SGHRS and YFSETQ. CDR3: CASSFSGMNTEAFF. The CDR3 DNA reads as TGCGCCAGCAGCTTCTCAGGGATGAACACTGAAGCTTTCTTT.

This clone is termed medium-sized. The chain links TRBV5-1 to TRBJ1-5; D is perhaps TRBD1 (6 bases). The CDR3 loop spans 13 amino acids. Per germline, CDR1 SGHRS and CDR2 YFSETQ. Trimming cost V 2 bases and J 5 bases, with 8 bases left between them. The CDR3 reads CASSFEGDQPQHF. In nucleotides, the CDR3 is TGCGCCAGCAGCTTCGAGGGGGATCAGCCCCAGCATTTT.

V and J are TRBV2 and TRBJ2-1, with D perhaps matching TRBD1 (5 bases). V was cut by 6 bases and J by 4 bases, with 10 bases left in between. CDR1 SNHLY and CDR2 FYNNEI come from the germline V gene. This CDR3 region has 13 residues. CDR3 bases: TGTGCCAGCAGGGAAACAGGTTACAATGAGCAGTTCTTC. Its translation is CASRETGYNEQFF. The full variable domain, rest sourced from reference TRBV2 and TRBJ2-1, is EPEVTQTPSHQVTQMGQEVILRCVPISNHLYFYWYRQILGQKVEFLVSFYNNEISEKSEIFDDQFSVERPDGSNFTLKIRSTKLEDSAMYFCASRETGYNEQFFGPGTRLTVL.

The rearrangement uses TRBV4-3 and TRBJ1-2; D is undetermined. Looked up from germline, CDR1 is LGHNA and CDR2 is YSLEER. The CDR3 has 12 amino acids. V was shortened by 1 base and J by 7 bases, with 7 bases between the two germline ends. The chain's CDR3 is CASSQGPRGYTF. Written as DNA, the CDR3 is TGCGCCAGCAGCCAAGGGCCCCGTGGCTACACCTTC.

This chain connects TRBV27 to TRBJ2-2, with D possibly matching TRBD1 (6 bases). The V and J ends lost 6 bases and 1 base respectively, with 12 bases between them. Germline CDR1 is MNHEY and CDR2 is SMNVEV (reference sequence). The CDR3 covers 15 residues. The CDR3 nucleotides read TGTGCCAGCAGCTCCGGGACAAGGAACACCGGGGAGCTGTTTTTT. Its protein product is CASSSGTRNTGELFF.

The chain recombines TRBV23-1 with TRBJ2-3, with a possible D match to TRBD1 (5 bases). TRBV23-1 is known as an ORF, though its function is uncertain. CDR3 length: 13 residues. Trimming took 11 bases from V and 5 from J, leaving 17 bases between them. This chain's CDR3 is CAGSPLQGDTQYF. CDR3 bases: TGCGCCGGCTCCCCCCTTCAGGGAGATACGCAGTATTTT.

The chain is built from TRBV7-2 and TRBJ2-3; TRBD2 matches at 9 bases. The CDR3 spans 15 residues. Trimming cost V 8 bases and J 2 bases; bases outside gene matches: 8. Germline assignment: CDR1 SGHTA and CDR2 FQGNSA. CDR3 amino acids: CASGLAGLNTDTQYF. The CDR3 DNA reads TGTGCCAGCGGCCTAGCGGGACTTAACACAGATACGCAGTATTTT.

V is TRBV7-2 and J is TRBJ1-5; 7 positions agree with TRBD1. J gave up 6 bases and V 5 bases, and 7 bases lay outside the gene matches. Germline values: CDR1 SGHTA, CDR2 FQGNSA. The CDR3 covers 14 residues. The CDR3 coding sequence is TGTGCCAGCAGCCGGACAGGCTCGGGTCAGCCCCAGCATTTT. It is translated as CASSRTGSGQPQHF. The full variable domain, its missing parts supplied by reference TRBV7-2 and TRBJ1-5, is GAGVSQSPSNKVTEKGKDVELRCDPISGHTALYWYRQSLGQGLEFLIYFQGNSAPDKSGLPSDRFSAERTGGSVSTLTIQRTQQEDSAVYLCASSRTGSGQPQHFGDGTRLSIL.

The genes are TRBV5-4 and TRBJ1-6; 8 bases match TRBD1. Germline values: CDR1 SGHNT, CDR2 YYREEE (reference sequence). V gave up 7 bases and J gave up 10 bases; unmatched junction bases: 4. This CDR3 has 12 amino acids. The DNA for the CDR3 is TGTGCCAGCCAGACAGGGGTGTCACCCCTCCACTTT. It codes for CASQTGVSPLHF.

Notes on this clone: The sample has other DNA sequences that encode this CDR3 too. V is TRBV3-1 (or the pseudogene TRBV3-2) and J is TRBJ2-5; TRBD2 matches at 16 bases. The CDR3 length is 16 residues. CDR1 is LGHDT, CDR2 YNNKEL, per germline (reference sequence). The ends lost 3 bases at V and 2 bases at J; junction bases unmatched: 0. CDR3 region: CASSQGLAGGQETQYF. The DNA of the CDR3 is TGTGCCAGCAGCCAGGGACTAGCGGGGGGGCAAGAGACCCAGTACTTC.

The chain joins TRBV5-3 to TRBJ2-1; no clear D. TRBV5-3 is reported as an ORF; its role is uncertain. This CDR3 is built from 11 residues. The V end was cut by 4 bases, the J end by 8 bases, with 7 bases between. This CDR3 is CARSPLDEQFF. CDR3 DNA: TGTGCCAGAAGCCCCCTAGATGAGCAGTTCTTC.

The V call is TRBV13, the J call TRBJ2-1; 8 bases match TRBD2. The V gene end was trimmed by 5 bases and the J gene end by 5 bases; junction bases not matched to a gene: 8. Per germline, CDR1 PRHDT and CDR2 FYEKMQ (reference sequence). The CDR3 is made up of 15 amino acids. CDR3 loop: CASSLGLAPNNEQFF. The CDR3 nucleotides are TGTGCCAGCAGCCTCGGACTAGCACCCAACAATGAGCAGTTCTTC.

The genes are TRBV5-1 and TRBJ2-5, with TRBD1 as a possible D gene (7 bases). Germline assignment: CDR1 SGHRS and CDR2 YFSETQ. CDR3 length: 14 residues. V was cut by 1 base and J by 5 bases, with 12 bases left in between. CDR3 protein: CASSLSGGRETQYF. For the CDR3, the DNA is TGCGCCAGCAGCTTGTCAGGGGGGCGGGAGACCCAGTACTTC. Using reference TRBV5-1 and TRBJ2-5 for the parts outside the CDR3, the full variable domain is KAGVTQTPRYLIKTRGQQVTLSCSPISGHRSVSWYQQTPGQGLQFLFEYFSETQRNKGNFPGRFSGRQFSNSRSEMNVSTLELGDSALYLCASSLSGGRETQYFGPGTRLLVL.

Concerning this clone itself: One end of the junction is discordant with germline, which a read error may explain. The chain uses TRBV18 and TRBJ1-4, with D possibly TRBD1 on 6 matching bases. CDR1 KGHSH and CDR2 LQKENI come from the germline V gene. This CDR3 is built from 15 residues. The CDR3 loop is CTSSLRQVPNEKLFF. CDR3 DNA: TGTACCAGCTCACTCCGACAGGTTCCTAATGAAAAACTGTTTTTT.

This CDR3 is CASSPSGTGGSSYNEQFF. In DNA, the CDR3 is TGTGCCAGCAGCCCATCCGGGACAGGGGGAAGCTCCTACAATGAGCAGTTCTTC. The chain joins TRBV3-1 (or the pseudogene TRBV3-2) to TRBJ2-1, with 11 positions matching TRBD1. Unmatched junction bases numbered 8, after V lost 4 bases and J lost 0 bases. Germline CDR1 LGHDT, CDR2 YNNKEL (reference sequence). CDR3 size: 18 residues.

This chain joins TRBV5-1 and TRBJ2-7, with D tentatively TRBD2 (5 bases). In germline, CDR1 is SGHRS, CDR2 YFSETQ. The CDR3 contains 15 residues. V lost 3 bases to trimming and J lost 4 bases, with 17 bases between them. In DNA, the CDR3 is TGCGCCAGCAGCTCGTCCCCGGGAAAAGGTTACGAGCAGTACTTC. Translated: CASSSSPGKGYEQYF.

The J gene is TRBJ1-2, the V gene TRBV18, with TRBD1 matching 8 bases. Germline CDR1 reads KGHSH; CDR2 reads LQKENI. There are 14 residues in the CDR3. Germline trimming cut 5 bases from V and 2 bases from J; bases unmatched to any gene: 4. The CDR3 sequence is CASSSRDRNYGYTF. CDR3 coding DNA: TGTGCCAGCTCATCTCGGGACAGGAACTATGGCTACACCTTC.

This chain joins TRBV5-1 and TRBJ1-1; 12 bases are shared with TRBD1. Looked up from germline, CDR1 is SGHRS and CDR2 is YFSETQ. V lost 3 bases to trimming and J lost 6 bases; unmatched junction nucleotides: 3. The CDR3 sequence is 14 residues long. The CDR3 region has the DNA TGCGCCAGCAGCTCGGGACAGGGGGCCCCTGAAGCTTTCTTT. Its protein product is CASSSGQGAPEAFF.

The chain couples TRBV3-1 (or the pseudogene TRBV3-2) to TRBJ2-5, with D perhaps matching TRBD1 (6 bases). Looked up from germline, CDR1 is LGHDT and CDR2 is YNNKEL (reference sequence). The germline V and J ends were trimmed by 3 bases and 0 bases, with 23 bases remaining between them. This CDR3 spans 19 amino acids. In nucleotides, the CDR3 is TGTGCCAGCAGCCACCGTACCTTTAGACAGGAAGGGGACCAAGAGACCCAGTACTTC. Translated, it gives CASSHRTFRQEGDQETQYF.

The chain has TRBV7-9 and TRBJ2-1; 9 nucleotides match TRBD1. V was pared by 6 bases and J by 9 bases, with 9 bases of the junction left unmatched. The germline gives CDR1 SEHNR, CDR2 FQNEAQ (reference sequence). The CDR3 extends over 14 amino acids. DNA for the CDR3: TGTGCCAGCAGTTCATCACAGGGGGCTGGTGAGCAGTTCTTC. Encoded protein: CASSSSQGAGEQFF.

CDR3 nucleotides: TGTGCCAGCAGCTTGGACAGGGAGGGCATTCAGTACTTC. It specifies CASSLDREGIQYF. The chain couples TRBV7-2 to TRBJ2-4, with a possible D match to TRBD1 (8 bases). Deletions cut 3 bases from V and 9 bases from J, with 12 bases between. CDR3 length: 13 amino acids. From germline, CDR1 is SGHTA and CDR2 FQGNSA. The full variable domain, with the rest looked up from reference TRBV7-2 and TRBJ2-4, is GAGVSQSPSNKVTEKGKDVELRCDPISGHTALYWYRQSLGQGLEFLIYFQGNSAPDKSGLPSDRFSAERTGGSVSTLTIQRTQQEDSAVYLCASSLDREGIQYFGAGTRLSVL.

CDR3 nucleotide sequence: TGTGCCACCAGTGATTTCGCGGGGTCCCTCGGGGCTTTCTTT. It translates to CATSDFAGSLGAFF. This rearrangement joins TRBV24-1 to TRBJ1-1; D ambiguous. The V end was cut by 1 base, the J end by 11 bases, with 16 bases between. The CDR3 is 14 residues long. CDR1 is KGHDR, CDR2 SFDVKD, per germline.

This rearrangement joins TRBV7-9 to TRBJ2-2; 14 bases line up with TRBD2. This CDR3 comprises 19 residues. Unmatched junction bases numbered 11, after V lost 5 bases and J lost 3 bases. Germline CDR1 is SEHNR and CDR2 is FQNEAQ (reference sequence). In nucleotides, the CDR3 is TGTGCCAGCAGCCGTAGCCGACTAGCGGGGGGGAATGACACCGGGGAGCTGTTTTTT. It specifies CASSRSRLAGGNDTGELFF.